Below, one T cell receptor beta chain is given with its context. Its antigen is still unknown. The primer mix had 60 Vbeta and 13 Jbeta primers. Method: immunoSEQ multiplex PCR; TCRdb's copy keeps in-frame clones and lacks some. This sample has roughly 120,000 clones; approximately 76% occur once, and the top ten carry around 16%. The data derive from a study of cytomegalovirus exposure and HLA in healthy donors. CDR1 is LNHDA and CDR2 is SQIVND in the germline V gene (reference sequence). This CDR3 comprises 19 residues. Trimming removed 3 bases from V and 5 bases from J; junction bases left unmatched: 13. Study observations and caveats: The study recorded over 150 TCR beta chains that were cytomegalovirus-associated.

The receptor comes from a man between 45 and 60 years old in good health and CMV-seropositive. Material for sequencing was PBMCs. This chain uses TRBV19 with TRBJ2-5, with 15 positions matching TRBD2. The CDR3 DNA follows: TGTGCCAGTAGTATGAAAGCGGGACTAGCGGGAGGCCGAGGGGAGACCCAGTACTTC. This encodes CASSMKAGLAGGRGETQYF.